This T cell receptor beta chain was sequenced for a study of intratumoral heterogeneity in liver cancer. The data were produced by immunoSEQ multiplex PCR, yet TCRdb's version contains in-frame clones alone and is incomplete. The sample holds more than 3,000 clones, around half seen once. Multiple geographically separated regions of the hepatocellular carcinoma nodule were sampled separately. Early-stage hepatocellular carcinoma patients were treatment-naïve prior to resection. Sampled areas showed no macroscopic necrosis or hemorrhage. Study-wide results and caveats: Tumor-infiltrating lymphocytes were acknowledged as under-represented in the sampling. Region b showed significantly fewer unique T-cell clonal expansions than region a.

This clone occurred a few times. The antigen is not known. Trimming removed 3 bases at V and 1 base at J, with 9 bases between. Germline loops: CDR1 SEHNR, CDR2 FQNEAQ (reference sequence). The CDR3 extends over 14 amino acids. This sequence was found in a man between 65 and 80 years old with hepatocellular carcinoma. This chain links TRBV7-9 with TRBJ1-2; tentative D call: TRBD1 (5 bases). Sequenced material: tumor tissue, taken before any cancer treatment. This CDR3 reads CASSFIQVNYGYTF. The CDR3 DNA reads TGTGCCAGCAGCTTTATACAGGTTAACTATGGCTACACCTTC.